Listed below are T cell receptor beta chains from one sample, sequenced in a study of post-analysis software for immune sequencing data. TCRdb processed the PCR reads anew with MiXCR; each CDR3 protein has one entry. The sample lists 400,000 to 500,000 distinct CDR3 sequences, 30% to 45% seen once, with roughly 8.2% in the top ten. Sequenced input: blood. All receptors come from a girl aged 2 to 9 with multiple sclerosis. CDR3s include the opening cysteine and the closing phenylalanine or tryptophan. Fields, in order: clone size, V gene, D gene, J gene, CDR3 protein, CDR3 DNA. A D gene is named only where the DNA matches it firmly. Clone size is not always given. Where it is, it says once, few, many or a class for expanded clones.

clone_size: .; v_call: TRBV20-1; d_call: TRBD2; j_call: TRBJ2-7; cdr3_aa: CSASGGLAYEQYF; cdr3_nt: TGCAGTGCTAGCGGGGGGTTGGCCTACGAGCAGTACTTC
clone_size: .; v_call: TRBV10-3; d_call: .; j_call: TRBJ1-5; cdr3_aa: CAISDSGRGQPQHF; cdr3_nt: TGTGCCATCAGTGACTCAGGGCGCGGTCAGCCCCAGCATTTT
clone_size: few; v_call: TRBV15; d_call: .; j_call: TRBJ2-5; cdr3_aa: CATSRELLGWETQYF; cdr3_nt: TGTGCCACCAGCAGAGAACTCCTCGGGTGGGAGACCCAGTACTTC
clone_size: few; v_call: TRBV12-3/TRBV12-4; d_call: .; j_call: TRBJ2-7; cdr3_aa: CASSLALGNFYEQYF; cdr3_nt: TGTGCCAGCAGTTTAGCGCTTGGGAACTTCTACGAGCAGTACTTC
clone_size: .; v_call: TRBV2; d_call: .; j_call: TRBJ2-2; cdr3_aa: CASSGSLRTGELFF; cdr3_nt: TGTGCCAGCAGTGGAAGTCTGCGGACCGGGGAGCTGTTTTTT
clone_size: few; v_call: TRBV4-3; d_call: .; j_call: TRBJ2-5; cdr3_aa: CASSQDRRETQYF; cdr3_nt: TGCGCCAGCAGCCAAGATCGGCGGGAGACCCAGTACTTC
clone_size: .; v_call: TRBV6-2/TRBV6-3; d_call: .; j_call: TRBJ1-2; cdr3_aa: CASKPVNYGYTF; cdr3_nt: TGTGCCAGCAAGCCTGTTAACTATGGCTACACCTTC
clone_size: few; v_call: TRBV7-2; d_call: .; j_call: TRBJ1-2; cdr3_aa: CASSLDGAGPSYGYTF; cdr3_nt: TGTGCCAGCAGCTTAGATGGGGCCGGACCCTCTTATGGCTACACCTTC
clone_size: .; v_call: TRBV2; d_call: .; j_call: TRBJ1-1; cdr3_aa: CASSDPIGGTEAFF; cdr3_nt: TGTGCCAGCAGTGACCCAATAGGTGGCACTGAAGCTTTCTTT
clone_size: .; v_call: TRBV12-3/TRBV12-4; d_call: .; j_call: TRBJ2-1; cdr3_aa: CASSPGRKNEQFF; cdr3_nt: TGTGCCAGCAGTCCCGGACGGAAGAATGAGCAGTTCTTC
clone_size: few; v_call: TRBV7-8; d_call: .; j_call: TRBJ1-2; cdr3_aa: CASSLNASPPTNYGYTF; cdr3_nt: TGTGCCAGCAGCTTAAACGCCAGTCCTCCGACGAACTATGGCTACACCTTC
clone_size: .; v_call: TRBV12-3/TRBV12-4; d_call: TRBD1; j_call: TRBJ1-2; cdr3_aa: CASSIGQGRGYGYTF; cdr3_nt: TGTGCCAGCAGCATAGGACAGGGGCGGGGCTATGGCTACACCTTC
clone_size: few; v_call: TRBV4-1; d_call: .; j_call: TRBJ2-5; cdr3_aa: CASSQLRAAAEETQYF; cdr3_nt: TGCGCCAGCAGCCAATTACGAGCTGCGGCCGAGGAGACCCAGTACTTC
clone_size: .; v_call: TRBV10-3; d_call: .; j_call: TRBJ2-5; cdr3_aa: CAISGQPGCETQYF; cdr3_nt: TGTGCCATCAGTGGGCAGCCCGGTTGCGAGACCCAGTACTTC
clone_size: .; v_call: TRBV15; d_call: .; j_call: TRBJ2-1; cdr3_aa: CATSRGTDYNKQFF; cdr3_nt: TGTGCCACCAGCAGAGGGACAGACTACAATAAGCAGTTCTTC
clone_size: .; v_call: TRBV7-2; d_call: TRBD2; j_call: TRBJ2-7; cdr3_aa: CASSLESLAEGAYEQYF; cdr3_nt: TGTGCCAGCAGCTTAGAGTCACTAGCGGAGGGGGCCTACGAGCAGTACTTC
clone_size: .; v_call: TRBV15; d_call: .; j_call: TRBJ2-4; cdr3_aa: CATSRASSSGQKNIQYF; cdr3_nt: TGTGCCACCAGCAGAGCGAGTAGTTCAGGGCAAAAAAACATTCAGTACTTC
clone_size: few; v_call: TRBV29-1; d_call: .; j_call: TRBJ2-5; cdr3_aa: CSAEDGWEQYF; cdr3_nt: TGCAGCGCCGAGGACGGGTGGGAGCAGTACTTC
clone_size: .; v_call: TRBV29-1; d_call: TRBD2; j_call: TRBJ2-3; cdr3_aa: CSVEDPLVRWAGEKDTQYF; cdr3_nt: TGCAGCGTTGAAGATCCTCTCGTAAGGTGGGCGGGGGAGAAGGATACGCAGTATTTT
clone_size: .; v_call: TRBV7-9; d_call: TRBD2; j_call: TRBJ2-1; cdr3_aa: CASSPPSGRGGNEQFF; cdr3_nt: TGTGCCAGCAGCCCGCCTAGCGGGAGGGGGGGCAATGAGCAGTTCTTC
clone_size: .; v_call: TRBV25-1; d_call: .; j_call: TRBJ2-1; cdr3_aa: CASSDAGKSSYNEQFF; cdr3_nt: TGTGCCAGCAGTGATGCTGGAAAAAGCTCCTACAATGAGCAGTTCTTC
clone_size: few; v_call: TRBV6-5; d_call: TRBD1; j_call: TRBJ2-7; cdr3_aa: CASRTQGDEQYF; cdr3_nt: TGTGCCAGCAGGACCCAGGGGGACGAGCAGTACTTC
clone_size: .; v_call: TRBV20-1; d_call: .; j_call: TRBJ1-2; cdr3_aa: CSAGGLSGVWGYTF; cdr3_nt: TGCAGTGCTGGAGGACTTTCGGGTGTATGGGGCTACACCTTC
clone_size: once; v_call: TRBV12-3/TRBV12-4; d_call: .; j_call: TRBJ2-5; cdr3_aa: CASKPEAGRGEAQYF; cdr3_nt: TGTGCCAGCAAACCCGAGGCAGGGAGAGGAGAGGCCCAGTACTTC
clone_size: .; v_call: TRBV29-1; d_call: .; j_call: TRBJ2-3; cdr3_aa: CSVQGSTDTQYF; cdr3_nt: TGCAGCGTTCAGGGAAGCACAGATACGCAGTATTTT
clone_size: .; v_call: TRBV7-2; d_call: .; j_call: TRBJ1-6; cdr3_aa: CASSFSEAYNSPLHF; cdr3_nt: TGTGCCAGCAGCTTCTCGGAGGCCTATAATTCACCCCTCCACTTT
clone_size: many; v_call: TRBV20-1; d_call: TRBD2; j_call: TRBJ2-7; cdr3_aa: CSARGGTIPHEQYF; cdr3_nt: TGCAGTGCTAGAGGCGGGACTATCCCCCACGAGCAGTACTTC
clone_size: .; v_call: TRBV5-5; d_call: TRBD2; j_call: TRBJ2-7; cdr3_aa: CASSLNGRATYNEQYF; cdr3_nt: TGTGCCAGCAGCTTGAACGGGAGGGCCACCTACAATGAGCAGTACTTC
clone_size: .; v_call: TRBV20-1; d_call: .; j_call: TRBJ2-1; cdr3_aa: CSARSGAENEQFF; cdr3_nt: TGCAGTGCTAGGTCGGGAGCGGAAAATGAGCAGTTCTTC
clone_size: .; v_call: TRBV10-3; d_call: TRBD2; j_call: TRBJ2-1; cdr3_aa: CATSGLASGNNEQFF; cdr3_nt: TGTGCCACCAGTGGGTTGGCTAGCGGGAACAATGAGCAGTTCTTC
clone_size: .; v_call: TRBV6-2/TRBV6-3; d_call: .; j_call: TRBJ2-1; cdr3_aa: CASSYQGTNGQFF; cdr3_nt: TGTGCCAGCAGTTACCAGGGCACCAATGGGCAGTTCTTC
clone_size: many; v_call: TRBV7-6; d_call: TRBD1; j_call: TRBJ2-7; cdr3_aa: CASSFDFFTGGSYEQYF; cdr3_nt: TGTGCCAGCAGTTTCGACTTTTTCACAGGGGGTTCCTACGAGCAGTACTTC
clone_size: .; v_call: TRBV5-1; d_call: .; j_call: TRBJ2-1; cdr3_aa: CASSLLSGPYNEQFF; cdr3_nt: TGCGCCAGCAGCTTGTTGAGCGGGCCCTACAATGAGCAGTTCTTC
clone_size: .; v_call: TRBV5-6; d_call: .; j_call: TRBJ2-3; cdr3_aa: CASSTTGVADTQYF; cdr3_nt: TGTGCCAGCAGCACAACGGGAGTCGCAGATACGCAGTATTTT
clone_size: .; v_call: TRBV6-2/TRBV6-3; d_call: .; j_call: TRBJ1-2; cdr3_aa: CASRPTNYGYTF; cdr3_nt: TGTGCCAGCAGGCCAACTAACTATGGCTACACCTTC
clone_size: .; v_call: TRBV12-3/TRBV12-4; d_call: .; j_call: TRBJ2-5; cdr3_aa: CASTSRWEGANRRETQYF; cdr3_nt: TGTGCCAGCACCTCTCGGTGGGAGGGGGCAAATCGGAGAGAGACCCAGTACTTC
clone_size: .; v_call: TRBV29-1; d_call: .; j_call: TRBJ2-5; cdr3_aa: CSVERLGGTQYF; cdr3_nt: TGCAGCGTTGAGCGGCTAGGGGGGACCCAGTACTTC
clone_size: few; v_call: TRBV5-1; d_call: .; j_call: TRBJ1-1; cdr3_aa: CASSPTGVNTEAFF; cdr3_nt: TGCGCCAGCAGCCCGACTGGGGTGAACACTGAAGCTTTCTTT
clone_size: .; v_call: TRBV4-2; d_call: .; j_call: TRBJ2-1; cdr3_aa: CASSQDRGAGIYNEQFF; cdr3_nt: TGTGCCAGCAGCCAAGATCGAGGCGCGGGAATCTACAATGAGCAGTTCTTC
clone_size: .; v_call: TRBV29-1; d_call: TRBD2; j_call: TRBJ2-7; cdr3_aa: CSVKGLATSEQYF; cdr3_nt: TGCAGCGTTAAAGGACTAGCGACAAGCGAGCAGTACTTC
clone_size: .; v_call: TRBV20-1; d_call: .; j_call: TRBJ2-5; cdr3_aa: CSARDLLKLGETQYF; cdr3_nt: TGCAGTGCTAGAGATCTCCTAAAATTGGGGGAGACCCAGTACTTC
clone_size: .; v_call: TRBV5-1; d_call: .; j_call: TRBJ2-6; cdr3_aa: CASSLVRGANVLTF; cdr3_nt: TGCGCCAGCAGCTTGGTCAGGGGGGCCAACGTCCTGACTTTC
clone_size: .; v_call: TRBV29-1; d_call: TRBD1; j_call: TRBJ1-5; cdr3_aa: CSVATGNQPQHF; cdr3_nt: TGCAGCGTTGCGACAGGGAATCAGCCCCAGCATTTT
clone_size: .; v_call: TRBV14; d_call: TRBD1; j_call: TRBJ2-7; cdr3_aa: CASSRQWGQGFEQYF; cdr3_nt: TGTGCCAGCAGCCGGCAGTGGGGACAGGGTTTTGAGCAGTACTTC
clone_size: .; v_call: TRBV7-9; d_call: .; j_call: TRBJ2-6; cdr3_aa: CASSSQVYSGANVLTF; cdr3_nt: TGTGCCAGCAGCTCTCAGGTTTACTCTGGGGCCAACGTCCTGACTTTC
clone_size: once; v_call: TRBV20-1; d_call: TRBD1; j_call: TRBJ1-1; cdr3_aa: CSARGDRLNTEAFF; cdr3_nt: TGCAGTGCTAGAGGGGACAGATTGAACACTGAAGCTTTCTTT
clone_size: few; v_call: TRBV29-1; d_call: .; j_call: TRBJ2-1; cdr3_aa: CSDRDGRNEQFF; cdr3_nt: TGCAGCGACCGGGACGGCCGCAATGAGCAGTTCTTC
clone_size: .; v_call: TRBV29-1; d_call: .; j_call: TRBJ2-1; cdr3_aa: CSVESAGGSYNEQFF; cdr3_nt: TGCAGCGTTGAATCCGCAGGGGGGTCCTACAATGAGCAGTTCTTC
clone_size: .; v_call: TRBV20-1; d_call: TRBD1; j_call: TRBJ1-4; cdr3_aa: CSARDRGQGYEKLFF; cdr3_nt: TGCAGTGCTAGAGATCGGGGACAGGGTTATGAAAAACTGTTTTTT
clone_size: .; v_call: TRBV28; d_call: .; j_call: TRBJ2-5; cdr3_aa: CASSFRWRGQETQYF; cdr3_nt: TGTGCCAGCAGTTTCAGATGGAGGGGACAAGAGACCCAGTACTTC
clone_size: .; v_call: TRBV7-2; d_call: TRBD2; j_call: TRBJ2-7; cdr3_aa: CASSYPPSGRWEQYF; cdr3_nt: TGTGCCAGCAGCTACCCGCCTAGCGGGAGATGGGAGCAGTACTTC
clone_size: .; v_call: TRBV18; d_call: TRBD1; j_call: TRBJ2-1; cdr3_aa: CASSRQGSLNEQFF; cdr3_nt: TGTGCCAGCTCACGACAGGGTTCCCTCAATGAGCAGTTCTTC
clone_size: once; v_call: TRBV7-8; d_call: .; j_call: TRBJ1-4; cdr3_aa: CASSLVGTERGKLFF; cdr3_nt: TGTGCCAGCAGCTTAGTGGGGACCGAAAGGGGAAAACTGTTTTTT
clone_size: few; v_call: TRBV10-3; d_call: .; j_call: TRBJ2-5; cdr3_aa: CAISLRVEETQYF; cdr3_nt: TGTGCCATCAGCCTTCGTGTGGAAGAGACCCAGTACTTC
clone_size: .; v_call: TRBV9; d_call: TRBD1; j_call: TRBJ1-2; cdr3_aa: CASSVALAQGASGYTF; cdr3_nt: TGTGCCAGCAGCGTAGCTCTAGCCCAGGGGGCGAGTGGCTACACCTTC
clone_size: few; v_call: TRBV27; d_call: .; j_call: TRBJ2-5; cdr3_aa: CASSSSRRLETQYF; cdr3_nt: TGTGCCAGCAGTTCGTCCAGGAGACTAGAGACCCAGTACTTC